Listed below are T cell receptor beta chains from one sample, sequenced in a study of blood T cell repertoires in COVID-19. Generated by immunoSEQ multiplex PCR, the TCRdb table keeps only in-frame clones and is missing some. The data contain about 430,000 clones, around 89% of them singletons. Source material: PBMCs or T cells enriched from blood (not recorded which). The receptors derive from a woman in her twenties or thirties with acute COVID-19. The CDR3 runs from the conserved cysteine through the conserved F or W. D genes are given only for firm matches. Clone size is shown for a subset of rows, as once, few, many or a class of expanded clone.

>NA|NA|TRBV7-2|13|TRBJ1-2
TGTGCCAGCAGCTTAGGCCTTTCGGTACTTTACACCTTC
CASSLGLSVLYTF
>TRBD1|NA|TRBV24-1|15|TRBJ2-7
TGTGCCACCAGTGACCCGGGACAGAGCTCCTACGAGCAGTACTTC
CATSDPGQSSYEQYF
>NA|NA|TRBV5-1|11|TRBJ2-7
TGCGCCAGCAGTTCGTCCTACGAGCAGTACTTC
CASSSSYEQYF
>NA|NA|TRBV4-1|15|TRBJ1-5
TGCGCCAGCAGCCAGGTCCCGGGGGGTAATCAGCCCCAGCATTTT
CASSQVPGGNQPQHF
>NA|NA|TRBV7-9|16|TRBJ2-7
TGTGCCAGCAGCTCTCGTCTGATTGCGGACTCCTACGAGCAGTACTTC
CASSSRLIADSYEQYF
>TRBD1|NA|TRBV27|13|TRBJ1-2
TGTGCCAGCAGCCCCGGGACAGGGCTCGGGGACACCTTC
CASSPGTGLGDTF
>NA|NA|TRBV12-3/TRBV12-4|13|TRBJ1-5
TGTGCCAGCAGTTTCAGGGTTAATCAGCCCCAGCATTTT
CASSFRVNQPQHF
>NA|NA|TRBV6-6|14|TRBJ2-7
TGTGCCAGCAACAAAGGGGCCTCGACCTACGAGCAGTACTTC
CASNKGASTYEQYF
>NA|NA|TRBV28|13|TRBJ1-6
TGTGCCAGCAGTTGGACAGAAAGGGAGCCCCTCCACTTT
CASSWTEREPLHF
>TRBD1|few|TRBV2|12|TRBJ2-7
TGTGCCAGCAGTGAATCAGCCGGGACAGGGCGCTTC
CASSESAGTGRF
>NA|NA|TRBV15|14|TRBJ2-1
TGTGCCACCAGAAGGGGTAGCCATCCCAATGAGCAGTTCTTC
CATRRGSHPNEQFF
>NA|NA|TRBV24-1|18|TRBJ1-5
TGTGCCACCCCCGCGCTTTGTAAGCCACCCTATAGCAATCAGCCCCAGCATTTT
CATPALCKPPYSNQPQHF
>TRBD2|NA|TRBV5-4|15|TRBJ2-7
TGTGCCAGCAGCCCGGGGACTAGCGGATACTACGAGCAGTACTTC
CASSPGTSGYYEQYF
>NA|NA|TRBV18|15|TRBJ1-1
TGTGCCAGCTCACCGATGGGCAGCCATCACACTGAAGCTTTCTTT
CASSPMGSHHTEAFF
>TRBD1|NA|TRBV2|14|TRBJ2-4
TGTGCCAGCAGCATCCGGGACAGGGGTTACATTCAGTACTTC
CASSIRDRGYIQYF
>NA|NA|TRBV6-1|16|TRBJ1-6
TGTGCCAGCAGTGAAGGACAGACCTACTATAATTCACCCCTCCACTTT
CASSEGQTYYNSPLHF
>TRBD1|few|TRBV19|13|TRBJ1-5
TGTGCCAGTAGCAGGGACAGTAGTCAGCCCCAGCATTTT
CASSRDSSQPQHF
>NA|NA|TRBV5-1|16|TRBJ1-5
TGCGCCAGCAGCTTAGGGGACACTTATAGCAATCAGCCCCAGCATTTT
CASSLGDTYSNQPQHF
>NA|once|TRBV12-3/TRBV12-4|13|TRBJ2-7
TGTGCCAGCAGTGCAGCCAGGGTGGGCGAGCAGTACTTC
CASSAARVGEQYF
>NA|NA|TRBV4-1|13|TRBJ2-2
TGCGCCAGCAGCCAAGCCTCTATGGGGGAGCTGTTTTTT
CASSQASMGELFF
>TRBD1|NA|TRBV14|15|TRBJ2-1
TGTGCCAGCAGCCAAGCGGGACAGGGGGCGCGGGAACAGTTCTTC
CASSQAGQGAREQFF
>NA|NA|TRBV5-4|12|TRBJ2-2
TGTGCCAGCAGCCCGGGGTCCGGGGAGCTGTTTTTT
CASSPGSGELFF
>NA|NA|TRBV3-1/TRBV3-2|14|TRBJ1-6
TGTGCCAGCAGTTCCGCAGGGGATAATTCACCCCTCCACTTT
CASSSAGDNSPLHF